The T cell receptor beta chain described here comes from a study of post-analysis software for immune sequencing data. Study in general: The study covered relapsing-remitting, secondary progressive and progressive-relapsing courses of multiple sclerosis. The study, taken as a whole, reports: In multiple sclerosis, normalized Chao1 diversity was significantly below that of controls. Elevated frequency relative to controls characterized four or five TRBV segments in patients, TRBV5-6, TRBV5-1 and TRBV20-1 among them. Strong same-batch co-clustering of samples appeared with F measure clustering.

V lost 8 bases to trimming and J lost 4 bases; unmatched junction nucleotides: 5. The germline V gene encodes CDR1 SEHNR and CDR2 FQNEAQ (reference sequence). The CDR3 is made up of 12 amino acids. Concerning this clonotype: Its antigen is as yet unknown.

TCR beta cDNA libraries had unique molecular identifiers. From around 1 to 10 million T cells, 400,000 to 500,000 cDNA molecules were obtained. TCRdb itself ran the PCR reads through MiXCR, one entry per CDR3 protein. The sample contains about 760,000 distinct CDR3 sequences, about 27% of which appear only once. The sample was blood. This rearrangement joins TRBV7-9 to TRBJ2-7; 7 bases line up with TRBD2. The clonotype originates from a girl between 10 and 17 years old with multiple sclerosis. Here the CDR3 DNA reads TGTGCCAGCCGAGGGGAGGGGTACGAGCAGTACTTC. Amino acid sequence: CASRGEGYEQYF.